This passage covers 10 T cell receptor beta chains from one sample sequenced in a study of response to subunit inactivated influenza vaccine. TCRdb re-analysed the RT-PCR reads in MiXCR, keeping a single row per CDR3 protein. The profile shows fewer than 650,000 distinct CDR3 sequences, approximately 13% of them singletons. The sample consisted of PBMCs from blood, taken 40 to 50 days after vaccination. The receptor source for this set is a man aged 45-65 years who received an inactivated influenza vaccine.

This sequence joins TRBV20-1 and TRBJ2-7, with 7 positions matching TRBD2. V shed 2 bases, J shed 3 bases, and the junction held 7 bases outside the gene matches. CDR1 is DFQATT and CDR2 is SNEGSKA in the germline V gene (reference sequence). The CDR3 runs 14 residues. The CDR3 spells CSARNPGGHYEQYF. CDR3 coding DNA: TGCAGTGCTAGAAACCCGGGAGGCCACTACGAGCAGTACTTC.

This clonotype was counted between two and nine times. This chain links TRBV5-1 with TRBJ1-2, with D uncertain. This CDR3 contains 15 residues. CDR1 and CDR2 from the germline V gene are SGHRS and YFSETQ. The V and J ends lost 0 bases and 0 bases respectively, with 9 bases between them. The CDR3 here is CASSLAVRANYGYTF. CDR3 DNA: TGCGCCAGCAGCTTGGCCGTCAGAGCTAACTATGGCTACACCTTC.

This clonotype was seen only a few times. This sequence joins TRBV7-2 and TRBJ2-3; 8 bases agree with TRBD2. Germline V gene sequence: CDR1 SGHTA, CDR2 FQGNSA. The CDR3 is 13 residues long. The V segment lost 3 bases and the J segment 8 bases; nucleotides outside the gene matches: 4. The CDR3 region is CASSFEGLGTQYF. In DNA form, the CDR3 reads TGTGCCAGCAGCTTCGAGGGACTAGGTACGCAGTATTTT.

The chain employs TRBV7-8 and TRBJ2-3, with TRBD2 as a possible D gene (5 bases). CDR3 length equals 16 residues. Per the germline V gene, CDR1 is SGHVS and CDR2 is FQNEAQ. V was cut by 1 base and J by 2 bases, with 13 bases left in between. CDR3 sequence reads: CASSLDGGDLTDTQYF. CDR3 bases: TGTGCCAGCAGCTTAGACGGAGGCGACCTCACAGATACGCAGTATTTT.

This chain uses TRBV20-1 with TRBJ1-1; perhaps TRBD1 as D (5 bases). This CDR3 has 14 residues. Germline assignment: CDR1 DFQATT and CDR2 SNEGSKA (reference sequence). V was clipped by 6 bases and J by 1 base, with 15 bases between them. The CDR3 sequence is CSALRDFQNTEAFF. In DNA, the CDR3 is TGCAGTGCCCTTAGGGACTTCCAGAACACTGAAGCTTTCTTT.

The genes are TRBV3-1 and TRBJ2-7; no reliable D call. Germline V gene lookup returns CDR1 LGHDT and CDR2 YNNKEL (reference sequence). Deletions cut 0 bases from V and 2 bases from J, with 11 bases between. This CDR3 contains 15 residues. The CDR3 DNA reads TGTGCCAGCAGCCAAGAGGGTTTAGGACCCTACGAGCAGTACTTC. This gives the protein CASSQEGLGPYEQYF.

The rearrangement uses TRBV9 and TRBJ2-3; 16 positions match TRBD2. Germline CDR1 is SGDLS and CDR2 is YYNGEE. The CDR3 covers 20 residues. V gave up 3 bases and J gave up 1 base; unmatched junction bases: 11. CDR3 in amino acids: CASSAIPGLAGGPGTDTQYF. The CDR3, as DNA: TGTGCCAGCAGCGCAATCCCGGGACTAGCGGGAGGGCCCGGCACAGATACGCAGTATTTT.

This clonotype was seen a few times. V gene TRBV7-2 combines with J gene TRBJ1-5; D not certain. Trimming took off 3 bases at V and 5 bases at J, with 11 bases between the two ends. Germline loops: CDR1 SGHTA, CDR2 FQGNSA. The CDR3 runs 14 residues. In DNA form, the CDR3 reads TGTGCCAGCAGCTTTGGTAGATTGGATCAGCCCCAGCATTTT. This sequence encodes CASSFGRLDQPQHF.

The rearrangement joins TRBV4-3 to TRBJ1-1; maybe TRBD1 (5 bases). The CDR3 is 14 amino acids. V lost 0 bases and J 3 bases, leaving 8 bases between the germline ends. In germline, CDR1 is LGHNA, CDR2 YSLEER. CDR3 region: CASSQEGDHTEAFF. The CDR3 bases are TGCGCCAGCAGCCAAGAGGGGGACCACACTGAAGCTTTCTTT.

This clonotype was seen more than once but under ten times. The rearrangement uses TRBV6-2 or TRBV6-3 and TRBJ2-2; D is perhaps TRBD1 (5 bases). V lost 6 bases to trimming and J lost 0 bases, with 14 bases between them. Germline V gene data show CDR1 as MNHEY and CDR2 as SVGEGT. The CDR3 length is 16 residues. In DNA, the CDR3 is TGTGCCAGCAGCCTATCAGGACATTCGAACACCGGGGAGCTGTTTTTT. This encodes CASSLSGHSNTGELFF.